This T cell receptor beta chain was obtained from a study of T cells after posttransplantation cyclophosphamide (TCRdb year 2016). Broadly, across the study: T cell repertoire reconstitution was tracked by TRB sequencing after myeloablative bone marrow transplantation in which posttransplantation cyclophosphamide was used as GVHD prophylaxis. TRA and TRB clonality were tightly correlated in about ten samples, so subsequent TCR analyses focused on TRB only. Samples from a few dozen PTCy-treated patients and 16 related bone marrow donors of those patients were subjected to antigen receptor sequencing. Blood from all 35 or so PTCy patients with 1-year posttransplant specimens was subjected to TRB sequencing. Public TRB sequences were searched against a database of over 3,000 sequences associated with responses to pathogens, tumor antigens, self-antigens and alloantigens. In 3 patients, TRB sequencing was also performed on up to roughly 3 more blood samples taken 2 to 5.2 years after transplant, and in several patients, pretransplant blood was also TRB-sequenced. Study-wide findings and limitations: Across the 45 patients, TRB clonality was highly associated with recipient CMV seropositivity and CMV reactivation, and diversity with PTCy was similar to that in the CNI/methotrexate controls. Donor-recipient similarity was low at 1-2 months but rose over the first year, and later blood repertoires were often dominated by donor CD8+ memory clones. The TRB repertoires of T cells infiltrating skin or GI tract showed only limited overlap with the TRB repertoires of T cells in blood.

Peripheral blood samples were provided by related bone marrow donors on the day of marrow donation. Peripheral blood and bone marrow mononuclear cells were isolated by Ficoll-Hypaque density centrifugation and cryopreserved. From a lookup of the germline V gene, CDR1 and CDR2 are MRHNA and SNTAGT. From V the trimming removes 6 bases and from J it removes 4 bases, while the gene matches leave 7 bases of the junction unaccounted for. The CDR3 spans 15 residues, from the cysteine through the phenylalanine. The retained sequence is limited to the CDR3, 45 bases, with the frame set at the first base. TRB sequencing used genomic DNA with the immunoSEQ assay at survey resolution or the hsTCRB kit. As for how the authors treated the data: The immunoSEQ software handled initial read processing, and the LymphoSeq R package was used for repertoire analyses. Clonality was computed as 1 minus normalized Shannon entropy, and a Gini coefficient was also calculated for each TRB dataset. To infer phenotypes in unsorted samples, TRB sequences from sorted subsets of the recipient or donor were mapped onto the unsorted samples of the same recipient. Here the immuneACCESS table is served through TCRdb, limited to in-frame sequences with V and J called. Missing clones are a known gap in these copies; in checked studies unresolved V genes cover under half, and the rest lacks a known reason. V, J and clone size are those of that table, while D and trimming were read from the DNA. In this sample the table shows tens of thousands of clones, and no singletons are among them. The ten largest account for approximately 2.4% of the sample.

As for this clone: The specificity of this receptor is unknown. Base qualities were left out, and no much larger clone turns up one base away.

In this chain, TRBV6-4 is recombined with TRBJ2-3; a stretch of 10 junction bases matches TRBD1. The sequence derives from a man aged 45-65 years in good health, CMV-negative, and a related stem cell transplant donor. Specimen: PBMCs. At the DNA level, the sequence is TGTGCCAGCAGAACCGGGACAGGGGTGGCAGATACGCAGTATTTT. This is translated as CASRTGTGVADTQYF.